This T cell receptor beta chain was captured in a study of response to subunit inactivated influenza vaccine (dated 2018 in TCRdb). Describing the broader study: Deep quantitative profiling of the T cell receptor repertoire was used in the study to follow responses to a trivalent subunit inactivated influenza vaccine. Study-level results and caveats: The authors proposed that each seasonal influenza vaccination may bring in only a limited number of new T cells.

There are 19 amino acids in the CDR3, from cysteine to phenylalanine inclusive. Only the CDR3 DNA stays, 57 bases, in frame from base 1. From a lookup of the germline V gene, CDR1 and CDR2 are MGHDK and SYGVNS. The germline V and J ends show losses of 2 bases and 1 base respectively, and no gene match explains 13 bases of the junction. This clonotype was seen a few times. The antigen it binds to is not known. Per-base quality was not reported, and no clone a single base away is much larger than it. Libraries were constructed by RT-PCR. The sample was run on an Illumina HiSeq 2500. TCRdb ran its own pipeline on the public reads, namely fastp trimming at Q25 and MiXCR clone calling, and kept in-frame beta chains. A single entry per CDR3 protein holds the most common genes and DNA from its merged rows. This sample has around 790,000 distinct CDR3 sequences in its table, and 21% of those were observed once. 10% of the sample rests with the top ten.

The clonotype comes from a man over 45 who received an inactivated influenza vaccine. Donor details come from another sample of the same person, matched by shared clones. This sequence uses TRBV25-1 and TRBJ2-3; 9 central nucleotides agree with TRBD2. This material consisted of PBMCs from blood, taken approximately 5 days after vaccination. The DNA sequence is as follows: TGTGCCAGCAGTGAACGGTCTAGCGGGATCTCGGGTCGCACAGATACGCAGTATTTT. Its translation reads: CASSERSSGISGRTDTQYF.